This T cell receptor (beta chain) came from a study of long-term antiretroviral therapy in people with HIV. Samples held about 0.95-10 million cryopreserved PBMC, and DNA extraction followed. At survey level, the immunoSEQ assay was run in its v3.0 version. Sequencing aimed to cover roughly 40,000-50,000 T-cell genomes per sample. The protocol was immunoSEQ multiplex PCR, while the TCRdb copy is restricted to in-frame clones and leaves out a portion. The sample shows roughly 30,000 clones, 85% to 95% of them seen only once. The receptor's source is a man in his forties or fifties with HIV. This material consisted of unsorted PBMCs, taken 5.3 years after starting antiretroviral therapy.

The CDR3 DNA is TGTGCCAGTAAGGTGGAGGGCAGGGTGGGTCAGCCCCAGCATTTT. Translating it yields CASKVEGRVGQPQHF. V gene TRBV19 combines with J gene TRBJ1-5, with D possibly matching TRBD1 (5 bases). V was pared by 7 bases and J by 6 bases, with 19 bases between. This CDR3 comprises 15 residues. Germline values: CDR1 LNHDA, CDR2 SQIVND (reference sequence).